The 21 T cell receptor beta chains below all came from one sample that was sequenced in a study of blood T cell repertoires in COVID-19. Here immunoSEQ multiplex PCR was the method, and the copy in TCRdb shows in-frame clones only, minus some. The sample comprises hundreds of thousands of clones, 86% of which are singletons, and 3% to 3.5% rests with the top ten. Sequencing input: PBMCs or T cells enriched from blood (not recorded which). The receptor set was obtained from a woman aged 45 to 65 in a cohort exposed to, infected with or recovered from COVID-19 (not recorded which).

The rearrangement joins TRBV28 to TRBJ1-2, with TRBD1 matching over 8 bases. This CDR3 spans 17 amino acids. V lost 4 bases and J lost 2; bases outside the gene matches: 12. In germline, CDR1 is MDHEN, CDR2 SYDVKM. CDR3 sequence: CASSSSLRTGTNYGYTF. CDR3 DNA sequence: TGTGCCAGCAGTTCTTCCCTCCGGACAGGGACGAACTATGGCTACACCTTC.

The chain employs TRBV19 and TRBJ2-4; possibly TRBD1 for D (6 bases). Germline lookup yields CDR1 LNHDA and CDR2 SQIVND (reference sequence). V lost 3 bases to trimming and J lost 2 bases, with 11 bases between them. The CDR3 length is 15 residues. CDR3 sequence: CASSIQGRSKNIQYF. As DNA, the CDR3 is TGTGCCAGTAGTATCCAGGGGAGATCCAAAAACATTCAGTACTTC. Complete variable domain (other parts from reference TRBV19 and TRBJ2-4): DGGITQSPKYLFRKEGQNVTLSCEQNLNHDAMYWYRQDPGQGLRLIYYSQIVNDFQKGDIAEGYSVSREKKESFPLTVTSAQKNPTAFYLCASSIQGRSKNIQYFGAGTRLSVL.

This clone was seen once. V usage is TRBV2 and J usage is TRBJ1-1; 12 bases align to TRBD1. This CDR3 region has 14 residues. J gave up 11 bases and V 4 bases, and 8 bases lay outside the gene matches. Germline CDR1 and CDR2: SNHLY and FYNNEI. This CDR3 reads CASSGGQGARNAFF. In DNA, the CDR3 is TGTGCCAGCAGTGGGGGACAGGGGGCGAGAAATGCTTTCTTT.

This chain joins TRBV3-1 (or the pseudogene TRBV3-2) and TRBJ1-2, with 7 bases matching TRBD1. Germline CDR1 LGHDT, CDR2 YNNKEL (reference sequence). The CDR3 covers 13 residues. The J segment lost 6 bases and the V segment lost 1 base, leaving 2 bases of the junction unmatched. The CDR3 here is CASSQVQGDGYTF. Written as DNA, the CDR3 is TGTGCCAGCAGCCAAGTGCAGGGGGATGGCTACACCTTC.

This clone was observed a single time. The chain employs TRBV4-2 and TRBJ1-2; no reliable D call. The V end was cut by 0 bases, the J end by 2 bases, with 10 bases between. The CDR3 covers 15 residues. Germline lookup yields CDR1 LGHNA and CDR2 YNFKEQ. CDR3 residues: CASSQDLGENYGYTF. In nucleotides, the CDR3 is TGTGCCAGCAGCCAAGATCTTGGAGAAAACTATGGCTACACCTTC.

The chain uses TRBV11-2 and TRBJ2-1; no clear D. CDR3 size: 15 residues. Germline CDR1 reads SGHAT; CDR2 reads FQNNGV. Trimming cost V 5 bases and J 0 bases, with 11 bases left between them. CDR3 protein: CASSVLLRSYNEQFF. The DNA for the CDR3 is TGTGCCAGCAGCGTGCTATTACGCTCCTACAATGAGCAGTTCTTC.

The V call is TRBV10-1, the J call TRBJ2-3; TRBD2 matches 10 bases. With V trimmed by 3 bases and J by 6 bases, 9 bases remained unmatched. The CDR3 is 16 amino acids. Germline loops: CDR1 WNHNN, CDR2 SYGVQD (reference sequence). The CDR3 nucleotides are TGCGCCAGCAGTGATCTCAGCGGGGGGGCAGTGGATACGCAGTATTTT. Encoded protein: CASSDLSGGAVDTQYF.

The J gene is TRBJ2-7, the V gene TRBV29-1; 7 bases map to TRBD1. Losses at the gene ends were 6 bases for V and 6 bases for J; bases not matched to a gene: 5. This CDR3 comprises 11 residues. Germline assignment: CDR1 SQVTM and CDR2 ANQGSEA. The CDR3: CSVYTGVEQYF. The CDR3 DNA is TGCAGCGTATACACAGGGGTCGAGCAGTACTTC.

This clone was seen once. CDR3 sequence reads: CASTVRLAQRETQYF. The CDR3, as DNA: TGTGCCAGCACTGTGCGATTGGCCCAGCGGGAGACCCAGTACTTC. V and J are TRBV11-2 and TRBJ2-5; D might be TRBD2 (5 bases). Germline CDR1 SGHAT, CDR2 FQNNGV. The CDR3 covers 15 residues. V shed 7 bases and J shed 5 bases, with 20 bases lying between them.

The CDR3 bases are TGTGCCAGCAGCGTAGAACTTGTTTCACCCCTCCACTTT. Translated, it gives CASSVELVSPLHF. The V call is TRBV9, the J call TRBJ1-6, with D uncertain. There are 13 residues in the CDR3. Germline V gene lookup returns CDR1 SGDLS and CDR2 YYNGEE. V was clipped by 0 bases and J by 9 bases, with 7 bases between them.

The V gene is TRBV9, the J gene TRBJ2-5; maybe TRBD2 (7 bases). Germline CDR1 SGDLS, CDR2 YYNGEE. The CDR3 length is 15 residues. Trimming removed 0 bases at V and 4 bases at J, with 13 bases between. CDR3 protein: CASSVDRGAGETQYF. Written as DNA, the CDR3 is TGTGCCAGCAGCGTAGATCGGGGGGCAGGAGAGACCCAGTACTTC.

In DNA, the CDR3 is TGCGCCAGCAGCACCTATAGCGGGGGGGCCACTGAGACCCAGTACTTC. As protein: CASSTYSGGATETQYF. The V and J genes are TRBV5-1 and TRBJ2-5; 11 bases align to TRBD2. CDR3 length: 16 amino acids. V shed 4 bases and J 5 bases; nucleotides not matched to a gene: 10. Germline CDR1 and CDR2: SGHRS and YFSETQ.

The chain combines TRBV3-1 (or the pseudogene TRBV3-2) with TRBJ2-5, with 16 bases lining up with TRBD2. Germline V gene sequence: CDR1 LGHDT, CDR2 YNNKEL (reference sequence). J gave up 0 bases and V 3 bases, and 7 bases lay outside the gene matches. The CDR3 has 19 residues. CDR3: CASSHLKGTSGGDQETQYF. DNA for the CDR3: TGTGCCAGCAGCCACCTTAAAGGGACTAGCGGGGGGGACCAAGAGACCCAGTACTTC.

V usage is TRBV7-9 and J usage is TRBJ2-3, with 7 bases that match TRBD2. V shed 5 bases and J 0 bases; nucleotides not matched to a gene: 8. The CDR3 is made up of 16 amino acids. Germline V gives CDR1 SEHNR, CDR2 FQNEAQ (reference sequence). The CDR3 sequence: CASSNPSGTSTDTQYF. As DNA, the CDR3 is TGTGCCAGCAGCAACCCGAGCGGGACTAGCACAGATACGCAGTATTTT.

The chain is built from TRBV4-2 and TRBJ1-2; unclear D gene. This CDR3 is 15 amino acids long. The germline V and J ends were trimmed by 0 bases and 3 bases, with 11 bases remaining between them. CDR1 is LGHNA, CDR2 YNFKEQ, per germline. The CDR3 bases are TGTGCCAGCAGCCAAGATTCCGGGTATGACTATGGCTACACCTTC. Translating it yields CASSQDSGYDYGYTF.

V is TRBV29-1 and J is TRBJ2-7; weak D call: TRBD2 (7 bases). Looked up from germline, CDR1 is SQVTM and CDR2 is ANQGSEA. The V gene lost 1 base and the J gene lost 3 bases, with 13 bases spanning the gap. The CDR3 totals 14 residues. The CDR3 reads CSVEVAGARYEQYF. The CDR3 nucleotides are TGCAGCGTTGAAGTGGCGGGGGCGCGCTACGAGCAGTACTTC.

This chain links TRBV18 with TRBJ2-1; 14 nucleotides match TRBD2. Per germline, CDR1 KGHSH and CDR2 LQKENI. V gave up 2 bases and J gave up 10 bases; unmatched junction bases: 4. The CDR3 runs 15 residues. The CDR3 loop reads CASSPRLAGGPEQFF. CDR3 sequence (DNA): TGTGCCAGCTCACCAAGACTAGCGGGGGGGCCCGAGCAGTTCTTC.

The chain has TRBV9 and TRBJ1-2, with D possibly being TRBD1 (5 bases). The CDR3 loop spans 15 amino acids. Trimming pared 1 base from V and 5 bases from J, leaving 15 bases between. Germline values: CDR1 SGDLS, CDR2 YYNGEE. The CDR3 here is CASSVSGTDYYGYTF. The CDR3 nucleotides read TGTGCCAGCAGCGTAAGCGGGACTGACTATTATGGCTACACCTTC.

This clone was found a few times. This sequence joins TRBV6-4 and TRBJ1-5; D is undetermined. CDR3 length equals 13 residues. CDR1 is MRHNA, CDR2 SNTAGT, per germline. With 6 bases removed from V and 4 bases from J, the gap between germline ends came to 10 bases. CDR3 sequence reads: CASSETYNQPQHF. Written as DNA, the CDR3 is TGTGCCAGCAGCGAAACCTATAATCAGCCCCAGCATTTT.

This CDR3 reads CASSYSSGANVLTF. In DNA, the CDR3 is TGTGCCAGCAGCTACAGCTCTGGGGCCAACGTCCTGACTTTC. The chain recombines TRBV7-2 with TRBJ2-6; the D is unclear. This CDR3 comprises 14 residues. Germline V gene data show CDR1 as SGHTA and CDR2 as FQGNSA. V was shortened by 4 bases and J by 0 bases, with 4 bases between the two germline ends.

This clone was counted once. The V gene is TRBV3-1 (or the pseudogene TRBV3-2), the J gene TRBJ1-2; 10 bases are a match to TRBD1. Germline CDR1 reads LGHDT; CDR2 reads YNNKEL (reference sequence). The CDR3 contains 15 residues. With 1 base clipped from V and 6 bases from J, the junction kept 5 bases outside the gene matches. The CDR3 here is CASSQVTGGYHGYTF. CDR3 nucleotide sequence: TGTGCCAGCAGCCAAGTGACAGGGGGCTATCATGGCTACACCTTC.